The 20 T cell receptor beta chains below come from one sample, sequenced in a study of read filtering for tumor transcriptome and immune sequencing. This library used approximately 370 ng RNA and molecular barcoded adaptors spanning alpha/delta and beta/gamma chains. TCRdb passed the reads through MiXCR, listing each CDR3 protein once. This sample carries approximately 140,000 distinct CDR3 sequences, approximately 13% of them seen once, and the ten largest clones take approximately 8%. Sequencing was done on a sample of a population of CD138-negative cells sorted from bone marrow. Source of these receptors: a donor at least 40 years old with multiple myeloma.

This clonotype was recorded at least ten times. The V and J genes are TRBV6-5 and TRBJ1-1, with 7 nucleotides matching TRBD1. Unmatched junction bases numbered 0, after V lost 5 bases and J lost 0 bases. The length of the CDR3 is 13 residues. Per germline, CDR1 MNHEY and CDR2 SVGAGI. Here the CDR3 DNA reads TGTGCCAGCAGTGACAGGGTGAACACTGAAGCTTTCTTT. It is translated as CASSDRVNTEAFF.

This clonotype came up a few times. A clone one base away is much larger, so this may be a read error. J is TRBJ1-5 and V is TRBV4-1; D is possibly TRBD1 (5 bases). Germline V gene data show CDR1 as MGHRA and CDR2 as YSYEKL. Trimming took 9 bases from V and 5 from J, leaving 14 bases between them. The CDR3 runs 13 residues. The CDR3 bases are TGCGCCAGGGGGGGGAGCAGCTATCAGCCCCAGCATTTT. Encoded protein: CARGGSSYQPQHF.

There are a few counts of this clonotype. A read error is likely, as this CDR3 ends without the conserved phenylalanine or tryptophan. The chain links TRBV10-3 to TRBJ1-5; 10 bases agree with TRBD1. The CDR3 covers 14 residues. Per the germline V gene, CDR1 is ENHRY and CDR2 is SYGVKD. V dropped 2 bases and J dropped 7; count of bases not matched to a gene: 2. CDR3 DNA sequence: TGTGCCATCAGTGAGGGGACAGGGGTGCAGCCCCAGCATTCT. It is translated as CAISEGTGVQPQHS.

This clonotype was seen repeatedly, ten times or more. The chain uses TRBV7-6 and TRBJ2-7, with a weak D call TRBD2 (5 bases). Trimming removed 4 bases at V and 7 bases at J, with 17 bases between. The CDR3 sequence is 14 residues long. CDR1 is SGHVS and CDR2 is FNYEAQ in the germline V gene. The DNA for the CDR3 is TGTGCCAGCAGCTCTCCACTCGGCCGAGGGGAGCAGTACTTC. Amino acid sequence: CASSSPLGRGEQYF.

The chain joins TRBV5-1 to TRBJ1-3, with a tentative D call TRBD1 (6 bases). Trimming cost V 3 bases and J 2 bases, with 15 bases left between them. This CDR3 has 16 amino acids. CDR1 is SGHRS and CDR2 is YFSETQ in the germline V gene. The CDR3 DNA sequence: TGCGCCAGCAGCTCGACAACAGGGTTGGCTGGAAACACCATATATTTT. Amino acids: CASSSTTGLAGNTIYF.

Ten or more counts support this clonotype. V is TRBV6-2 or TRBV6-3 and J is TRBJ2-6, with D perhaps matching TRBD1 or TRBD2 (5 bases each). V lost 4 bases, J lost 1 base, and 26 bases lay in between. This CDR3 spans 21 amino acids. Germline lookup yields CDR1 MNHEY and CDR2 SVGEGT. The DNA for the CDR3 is TGTGCCAGCAGTTCACCCCGGGGCCGCAGGGAGAAAAAATCTGGGGCCAACGTCCTGACTTTC. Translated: CASSSPRGRREKKSGANVLTF.

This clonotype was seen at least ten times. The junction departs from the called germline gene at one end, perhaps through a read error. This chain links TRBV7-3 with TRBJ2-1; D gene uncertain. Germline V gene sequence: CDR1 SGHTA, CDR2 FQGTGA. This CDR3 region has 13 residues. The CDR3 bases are TGTGCCAGCAGCTTAGGGCAAGGAAATGAGCAGCTCTTC. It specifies CASSLGQGNEQLF.

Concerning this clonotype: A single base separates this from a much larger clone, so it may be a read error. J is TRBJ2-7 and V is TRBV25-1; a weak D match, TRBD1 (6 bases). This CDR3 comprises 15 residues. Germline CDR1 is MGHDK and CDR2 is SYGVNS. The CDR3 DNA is TGTGCCAGCAGTAAGTCAGGGGACGCATCCTACGAGCTGTACTTC. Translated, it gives CASSKSGDASYELYF.

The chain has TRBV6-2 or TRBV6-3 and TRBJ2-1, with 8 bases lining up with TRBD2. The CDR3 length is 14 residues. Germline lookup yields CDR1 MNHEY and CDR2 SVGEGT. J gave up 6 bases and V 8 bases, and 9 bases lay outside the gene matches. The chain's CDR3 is CASCWLAGPNEQFF. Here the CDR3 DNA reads TGTGCCAGCTGTTGGCTAGCGGGTCCCAATGAGCAGTTCTTC.

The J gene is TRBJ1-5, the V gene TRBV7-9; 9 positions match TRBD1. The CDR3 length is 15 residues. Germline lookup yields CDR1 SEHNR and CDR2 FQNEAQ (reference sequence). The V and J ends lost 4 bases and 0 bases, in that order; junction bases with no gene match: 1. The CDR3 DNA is TGTGCCAGCAGCTCGACAGGGGGTAGCAATCAGCCCCAGCATTTT. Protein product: CASSSTGGSNQPQHF.

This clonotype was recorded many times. Here the CDR3 reads CAWSVDRMNTEAFF. The CDR3 DNA sequence: TGTGCCTGGAGTGTAGACAGGATGAACACTGAAGCTTTCTTT. This chain uses TRBV30 with TRBJ1-1; tentative D call: TRBD1 (6 bases). V was shortened by 0 bases and J by 0 bases, with 8 bases between the two germline ends. The CDR3 consists of 14 residues. Germline CDR1 is GTSNPN and CDR2 is SVGIG (reference sequence).

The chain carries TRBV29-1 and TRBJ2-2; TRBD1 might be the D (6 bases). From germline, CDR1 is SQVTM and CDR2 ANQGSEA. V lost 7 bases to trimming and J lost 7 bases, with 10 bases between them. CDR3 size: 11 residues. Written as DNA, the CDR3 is TGCAGCGCCAGGGGAAGCGGGGAGCTGTTTTTT. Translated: CSARGSGELFF.

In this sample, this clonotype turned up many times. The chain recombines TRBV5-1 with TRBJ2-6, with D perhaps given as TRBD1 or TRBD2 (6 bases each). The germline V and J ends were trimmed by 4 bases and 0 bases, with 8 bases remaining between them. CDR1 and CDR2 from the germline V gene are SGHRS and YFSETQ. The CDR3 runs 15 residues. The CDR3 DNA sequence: TGCGCCAGCAGCGAGGGGGGCTCTGGGGCCAACGTCCTGACTTTC. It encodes CASSEGGSGANVLTF.

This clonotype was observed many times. CDR3 loop: CASSGRDRGTEAFF. CDR3 nucleotide sequence: TGTGCCAGCAGTGGTAGGGATCGAGGAACTGAAGCTTTCTTT. This chain joins TRBV2 and TRBJ1-1; D is unresolved. Germline values: CDR1 SNHLY, CDR2 FYNNEI. This CDR3 comprises 14 residues. The V and J ends lost 4 bases and 5 bases respectively, with 14 bases between them.

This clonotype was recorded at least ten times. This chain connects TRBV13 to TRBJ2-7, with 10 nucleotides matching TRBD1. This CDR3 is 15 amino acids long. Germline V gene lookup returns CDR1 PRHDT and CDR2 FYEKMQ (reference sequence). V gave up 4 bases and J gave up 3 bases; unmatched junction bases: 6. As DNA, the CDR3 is TGTGCCAGCAGCTCCTCCGGGACAGGGGACTACGAGCAGTACTTC. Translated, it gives CASSSSGTGDYEQYF. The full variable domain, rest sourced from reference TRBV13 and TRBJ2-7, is AAGVIQSPRHLIKEKRETATLKCYPIPRHDTVYWYQQGPGQDPQFLISFYEKMQSDKGSIPDRFSAQQFSDYHSELNMSSLELGDSALYFCASSSSGTGDYEQYFGPGTRLTVT.

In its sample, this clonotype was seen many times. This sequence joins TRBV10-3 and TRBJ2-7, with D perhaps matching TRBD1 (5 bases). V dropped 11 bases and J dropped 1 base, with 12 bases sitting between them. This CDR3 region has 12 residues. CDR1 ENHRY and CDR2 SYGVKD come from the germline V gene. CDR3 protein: CASGRGSYEQYF. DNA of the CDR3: TGTGCCTCTGGTAGGGGTTCCTACGAGCAGTACTTC.

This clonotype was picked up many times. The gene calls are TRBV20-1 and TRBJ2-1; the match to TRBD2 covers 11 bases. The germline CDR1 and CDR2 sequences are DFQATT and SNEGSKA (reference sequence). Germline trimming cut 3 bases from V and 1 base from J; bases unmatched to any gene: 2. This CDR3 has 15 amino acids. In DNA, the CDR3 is TGCAGTGCTAGTAGCGGGAGGGCTTCCTACAATGAGCAGTTCTTC. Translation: CSASSGRASYNEQFF.

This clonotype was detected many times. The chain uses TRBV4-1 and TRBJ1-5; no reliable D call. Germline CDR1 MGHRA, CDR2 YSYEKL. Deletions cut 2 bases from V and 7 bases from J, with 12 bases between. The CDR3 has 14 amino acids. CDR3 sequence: CASSQLILVQPQHF. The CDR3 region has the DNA TGCGCCAGCAGCCAACTCATTCTGGTACAGCCCCAGCATTTT.

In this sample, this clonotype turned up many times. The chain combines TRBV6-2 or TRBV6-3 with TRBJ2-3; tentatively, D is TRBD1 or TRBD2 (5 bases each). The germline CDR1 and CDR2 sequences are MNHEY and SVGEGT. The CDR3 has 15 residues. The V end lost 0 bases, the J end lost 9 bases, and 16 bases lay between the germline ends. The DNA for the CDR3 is TGTGCCAGCAGTTACTCGTTTTCAAGGGGAGAAACGCAGTATTTT. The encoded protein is CASSYSFSRGETQYF.

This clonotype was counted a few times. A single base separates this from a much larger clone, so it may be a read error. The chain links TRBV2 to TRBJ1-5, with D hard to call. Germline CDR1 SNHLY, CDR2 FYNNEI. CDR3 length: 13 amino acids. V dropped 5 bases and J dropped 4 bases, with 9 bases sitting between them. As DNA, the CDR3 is TGTGCCAGCAGTAACTTCCGTAATCAGCCCCAGCATTTT. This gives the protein CASSNFRNQPQHF.